This T cell receptor (beta chain) appears in the sequencing data of a study of beta chain features in type 1 diabetes. Study-wide context: Taken together, all samples contributed 95 million to 110 million examined sorted cells.

Expressed TCRB transcripts were sequenced, since all the RNA that had been isolated was reverse transcribed. Here immunoSEQ multiplex PCR was the method, and the copy in TCRdb shows in-frame clones only, minus some. The data contain 400,000 or so clones, around an eighth of them singletons. Germline CDR1 is MGHRA and CDR2 is YSYEKL. Trimming removed 0 bases from V and 10 bases from J; junction bases left unmatched: 9. This CDR3 contains 17 residues. Overall study findings and caveats: Significant though moderate, a shortening of TCRB CDR3s appeared in all four CD4+ subsets of Type 1 diabetes patients. TCRB repertoires of naive, central memory and Treg cells appeared more similar among patients than among healthy donors.

As for this clone: Its antigen is unidentified.

The sample consisted of naive CD4+ T cells from blood. The rearrangement joins TRBV4-1 to TRBJ1-6; 10 positions match TRBD1. The receptor was derived from a woman in her late teens or twenties with type 1 diabetes. In DNA, the CDR3 is TGCGCCAGCAGCCAAGATACAGCGGACAGGGGGTTGTCACCCCTCCACTTT. The encoded protein is CASSQDTADRGLSPLHF.